This passage covers 12 T cell receptor beta chains from one sample sequenced in a study of shared clonotypes between healthy human individuals. Data came from immunoSEQ multiplex PCR; TCRdb stores just in-frame clones and leaves some out. The sample has 560,000 or so clones, about 95% seen once. CD45RO negativity and positive selection for CCR7 defined naive CD8 cells, a population that excluded terminally differentiated effector memory CD45RA+ cells. Specimen: naive CD8+ T cells sorted from blood. Every receptor here comes from a woman between 25 and 40 years old in good health.

A remark on this clone: Other DNA variants within this sample encode the same CDR3. V is TRBV5-1 and J is TRBJ2-1; D remains unclear. The germline V gene has CDR1 SGHRS and CDR2 YFSETQ. The V end lost 4 bases, the J end lost 10 bases, and 9 bases lay between the germline ends. The CDR3 consists of 11 residues. The CDR3: CASSLGPEQFF. In nucleotides, the CDR3 is TGCGCCAGCAGCCTCGGACCCGAGCAGTTCTTC.

The rearrangement joins TRBV15 to TRBJ2-5; D call uncertain. The CDR3 contains 14 residues. The germline V gene encodes CDR1 LNHNV and CDR2 YYDKDF (reference sequence). V was pared by 5 bases and J by 5 bases, with 15 bases between. The CDR3 here is CATSSHPGVETQYF. The CDR3 coding sequence is TGTGCCACCAGCTCCCATCCTGGGGTGGAGACCCAGTACTTC. Together with reference TRBV15 and TRBJ2-5, the CDR3 gives the full variable domain: DAMVIQNPRYQVTQFGKPVTLSCSQTLNHNVMYWYQQKSSQAPKLLFHYYDKDFNNEADTPDNFQSRRPNTSFCFLDIRSPGLGDTAMYLCATSSHPGVETQYFGPGTRLLVL.

Written as DNA, the CDR3 is TGCGCCAGCAGCTTGGCCTGGGGAACCTACGAGCAGTACTTC. Translation: CASSLAWGTYEQYF. The gene calls are TRBV5-1 and TRBJ2-7, with D unclear. V was shortened by 0 bases and J by 2 bases, with 9 bases between the two germline ends. CDR1 SGHRS and CDR2 YFSETQ come from the germline V gene. The CDR3 has 14 amino acids.

The gene calls are TRBV30 and TRBJ1-1; D not certain. The CDR3 extends over 13 amino acids. Between the trimmed V and J ends, which lost 0 bases and 1 base, there was a span of 6 bases. CDR1 and CDR2 (germline): GTSNPN, SVGIG (reference sequence). This CDR3 reads CAWSVSQNTEAFF. The DNA of the CDR3 is TGTGCCTGGAGTGTAAGCCAGAACACTGAAGCTTTCTTT.

In its sample, this clone was seen once. The rearrangement joins TRBV19 to TRBJ2-1, with 8 bases that match TRBD2. CDR1 and CDR2 (germline): LNHDA, SQIVND (reference sequence). After removal of 5 bases from V and 2 bases from J, the junction contained 11 bases not matched to a gene. The CDR3 is 17 residues long. CDR3 nucleotides: TGTGCCAGTAGTGGGGGGTTGGTAGCGGGGACCTACAATGAGCAGTTCTTC. Protein product: CASSGGLVAGTYNEQFF.

The rearrangement uses TRBV7-8 and TRBJ2-7; D is undetermined. Trimming removed 1 base from V and 2 bases from J, with 9 bases in between. CDR3 length: 14 amino acids. From germline, CDR1 is SGHVS and CDR2 FQNEAQ. CDR3 region: CASSLVLYPYEQYF. The CDR3 DNA reads as TGTGCCAGCAGCTTAGTTCTCTACCCCTACGAGCAGTACTTC.

Comment on this clone: Other DNA variants within this sample encode the same CDR3. The rearrangement joins TRBV5-6 to TRBJ2-7; 9 bases match TRBD2. The V gene end was trimmed by 4 bases and the J gene end by 4 bases; junction bases not matched to a gene: 3. Germline assignment: CDR1 SGHDT and CDR2 YYEEEE. This CDR3 region has 13 residues. The CDR3 here is CASSPTSGYEQYF. Written as DNA, the CDR3 is TGTGCCAGCAGCCCGACTAGCGGATACGAGCAGTACTTC.

This chain connects TRBV7-9 to TRBJ1-1; D ambiguous. The V end lost 5 bases, the J end lost 0 bases, and 13 bases lay between the germline ends. CDR1 and CDR2 from the germline V gene are SEHNR and FQNEAQ (reference sequence). The CDR3 totals 15 residues. Written as DNA, the CDR3 is TGTGCCAGCAGCCCCCCCGGGCAAATGAACACTGAAGCTTTCTTT. It codes for CASSPPGQMNTEAFF.

The rearrangement links TRBV7-9 to TRBJ1-4; possibly TRBD1 for D (5 bases). In germline, CDR1 is SEHNR, CDR2 FQNEAQ (reference sequence). The ends were cut back, 1 base at V and 7 bases at J, with 13 bases in the middle. This CDR3 has 15 amino acids. The CDR3 nucleotides are TGTGCCAGCAGCTTAGTGGGCCAGGGCCTTGAAAAACTGTTTTTT. This encodes CASSLVGQGLEKLFF.

This clone showed up just once. The chain carries TRBV7-9 and TRBJ1-4; possible D gene TRBD1, 6 bases. CDR1 and CDR2 (germline): SEHNR, FQNEAQ (reference sequence). The V and J ends lost 5 bases and 2 bases respectively, with 18 bases between them. This CDR3 has 17 residues. The CDR3: CASSPKTGQPTNEKLFF. CDR3 coding DNA: TGTGCCAGCAGCCCAAAGACAGGACAACCGACTAATGAAAAACTGTTTTTT.

This chain uses TRBV29-1 with TRBJ2-1; D is tentatively TRBD1 or TRBD2 (6 bases each). The CDR3 length is 13 residues. Trimming removed 7 bases from V and 3 bases from J, with 13 bases in between. Germline assignment: CDR1 SQVTM and CDR2 ANQGSEA. The CDR3 is CSGRDTLYNEQFF. In nucleotides, the CDR3 is TGCAGCGGGAGGGACACTCTCTACAATGAGCAGTTCTTC.

V gene TRBV4-1 combines with J gene TRBJ2-7; 11 bases fit TRBD2. The germline CDR1 and CDR2 sequences are MGHRA and YSYEKL. The CDR3 length is 17 residues. The V and J ends lost 2 bases and 3 bases, in that order; junction bases with no gene match: 9. Here the CDR3 reads CASSQSSSGTSGYEQYF. CDR3 nucleotide sequence: TGCGCCAGCAGCCAATCCTCATCGGGGACTAGCGGCTACGAGCAGTACTTC.